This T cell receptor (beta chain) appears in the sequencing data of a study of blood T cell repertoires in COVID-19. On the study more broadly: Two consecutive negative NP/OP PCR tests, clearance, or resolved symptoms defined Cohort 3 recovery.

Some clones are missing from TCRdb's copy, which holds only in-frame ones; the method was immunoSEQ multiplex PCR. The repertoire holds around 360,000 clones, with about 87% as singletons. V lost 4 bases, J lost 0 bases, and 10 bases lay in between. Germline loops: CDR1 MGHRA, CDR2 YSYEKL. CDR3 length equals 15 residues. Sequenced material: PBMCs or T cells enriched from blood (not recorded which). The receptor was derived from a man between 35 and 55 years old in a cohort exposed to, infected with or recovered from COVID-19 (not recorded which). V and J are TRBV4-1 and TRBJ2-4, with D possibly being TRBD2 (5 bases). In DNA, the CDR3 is TGCGCCAGCAGCCCCCTAGGACTAGCCAAAAACATTCAGTACTTC. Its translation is CASSPLGLAKNIQYF.